The rows below give T cell receptor beta chains drawn from one sample of a study of blood T cell repertoires in COVID-19. The data were produced by immunoSEQ multiplex PCR, yet TCRdb's version contains in-frame clones alone and is incomplete. Among about 270,000 clones, more than 75% were seen once, and the ten largest hold about 8.6%. The source material was peripheral blood. These receptors originate from a man aged 35 to 55 with active or convalescent COVID-19. Each CDR3 is given with its conserved first and last residue. Fields, in order: V gene, D gene, J gene, clone size, CDR3 DNA, CDR3 protein. D genes are given only for firm matches. Rows give clone size only sometimes, using once, few, many, or a class for an expanded clone.

TRBV7-9	TRBD2	TRBJ2-1	few	TGTGCCAGCAGCCCCGGGACTAGCGGGAGATCCTACAATGAGCAGTTCTTC	CASSPGTSGRSYNEQFF
TRBV4-2	TRBD2	TRBJ2-3	.	TGTGCCAGCAGCCATGGGGAGCGGGAGGGAGATACGCAGTATTTT	CASSHGEREGDTQYF
TRBV3-1/TRBV3-2	TRBD2	TRBJ2-2	.	TGTGCCAGCAGACTAACTAGCGGGGGGCTAAACACGAACACCGGGGAGCTGTTTTTT	CASRLTSGGLNTNTGELFF
TRBV11-2	.	TRBJ1-4	.	TGTGCCAGCAGCCCCCACGGAGCGACTAATGAAAAACTGTTTTTT	CASSPHGATNEKLFF
TRBV7-9	.	TRBJ2-7	.	TGTGCCAGCAGCTCTAAGTCTAGGGGCTCAGACAGGAACGAGCAGTACTTC	CASSSKSRGSDRNEQYF
TRBV12-3/TRBV12-4	.	TRBJ2-7	.	TGTGCCAGCAGTTTACAAAACTACGGGCAGTACTTC	CASSLQNYGQYF
TRBV12-3/TRBV12-4	TRBD1	TRBJ2-5	.	TGTGCCAGCAGTCAGACAGGGCCAGAGACCCAGTACTTC	CASSQTGPETQYF
TRBV7-8	.	TRBJ2-7	.	TGTGCCAGCAGCCGTCGAGACTACCACGAGCAGTACTTC	CASSRRDYHEQYF
TRBV9	.	TRBJ1-4	.	TGTGCCAGCAGCCCCCAGGGGTATAATGAAAAACTGTTTTTT	CASSPQGYNEKLFF
TRBV9	TRBD1	TRBJ2-5	.	TGTGCCAGCAGTTCTGGACAGGGCATTCAAGAGACCCAGTACTTC	CASSSGQGIQETQYF
TRBV5-1	.	TRBJ1-5	few	TGCGCCAGGACGGGTCCAGTCCCGGGTGGCAATCAGCCCCAGCATTTT	CARTGPVPGGNQPQHF
TRBV28	.	TRBJ1-6	.	TGTGCCAGCAGTTTACGCTACGATAATTCACCCCTCCACTTT	CASSLRYDNSPLHF
TRBV6-6	TRBD1	TRBJ1-1	few	TGTGCCAGCGCCACTACAGGGGTGAACACTGAAGCTTTCTTT	CASATTGVNTEAFF
TRBV10-2	TRBD1	TRBJ2-7	.	TGCGCCAGCAGTGACTTCGGGACAGGGAAGATGTACGAGCAGTACTTC	CASSDFGTGKMYEQYF
TRBV28	TRBD1	TRBJ1-5	.	TGTGCCAGCAGTTTAACAGGGGGGACGAGTCAGCCCCAGCATTTT	CASSLTGGTSQPQHF
TRBV2	TRBD2	TRBJ2-1	.	TGTGCCAGCAGTGAAAGCCAAGCGGGAGCAGGCCATGAGCAGTTCTTC	CASSESQAGAGHEQFF
TRBV6-7	.	TRBJ2-7	.	TGTGCCAGCAGTTACTCGAAATTCCTAGCCACCTACGAGCAGTACTTC	CASSYSKFLATYEQYF
TRBV27	.	TRBJ2-1	.	TGTGCCAGCAGTCCGGGGATGCCGGGTGGTGAGCAGTTCTTC	CASSPGMPGGEQFF
TRBV11-2	TRBD1	TRBJ1-5	.	TGTGCCAGCAGCCCGCGACAGGGATATCAGCCCCAGCATTTT	CASSPRQGYQPQHF
TRBV29-1	.	TRBJ2-1	.	TGCAGCGTGGCAAGGGGAAACAATGAGCAGTTCTTC	CSVARGNNEQFF
TRBV5-1	TRBD2	TRBJ2-2	.	TGCGCCAGCAGCAATCTCCTTAGCGGGAACGCCGGGGAGCTGTTTTTT	CASSNLLSGNAGELFF
TRBV7-9	.	TRBJ1-2	once	TGTGCCAGCACCCACGCAGGGGATGGTGGCTACACCTTC	CASTHAGDGGYTF
TRBV4-2	.	TRBJ1-5	.	TGTGCCAGCAGCCCGAGACAAGATAGCAATCAGCCCCAGCATTTT	CASSPRQDSNQPQHF
TRBV3-1/TRBV3-2	.	TRBJ2-7	.	TGTGCCAGCAGCCAAGGCAGGGAGGCTTCCCGGTACTTC	CASSQGREASRYF
TRBV5-1	.	TRBJ1-2	.	TGCGCCAGCAGCTTGGATCGTGTTACGGACTATGGCTACACCTTC	CASSLDRVTDYGYTF
TRBV30	.	TRBJ2-7	.	TGTGCCTGGAGTGTAGGGCGGGGCTTCGAGCAGTACTTC	CAWSVGRGFEQYF
TRBV2	.	TRBJ2-3	.	TGTGCCAGCCAAAAGGCGGGAATCACAGATACGCAGTATTTT	CASQKAGITDTQYF
TRBV6-4	TRBD2	TRBJ2-1	.	TGTGCCAGCAGTGACGGGTTAGCGGGAGGGCCCGGTGAGCAGTTCTTC	CASSDGLAGGPGEQFF
TRBV19	.	TRBJ2-3	once	TGTGCCAGTAGTGAATCACAGGGTATTGTCTCAGATACGCAGTATTTT	CASSESQGIVSDTQYF
TRBV10-3	.	TRBJ2-3	.	TGTGCCATCAGGGCGGGGCTGGGCACAGATACGCAGTATTTT	CAIRAGLGTDTQYF
TRBV7-9	TRBD1	TRBJ2-3	.	TGTGCCAGCGTGGTTACAGGGGTCACAGATACGCAGTATTTT	CASVVTGVTDTQYF
TRBV7-9	.	TRBJ1-2	.	TGTGCCAGCAGCGCGCGGGGGGAAGCCAGGGGCTACACCTTC	CASSARGEARGYTF
TRBV18	TRBD1	TRBJ1-2	medium-sized	TGTGCCAGCTCAGCCGGGACAGGGGGTGGCTACACCTTC	CASSAGTGGGYTF
TRBV30	TRBD2	TRBJ2-1	once	TGTGCCTGGAGTCACCAAGCGGGACGCATGTACAATGAGCAGTTCTTC	CAWSHQAGRMYNEQFF
TRBV6-5	TRBD1	TRBJ1-1	.	TGTGCCAGCAGTTACGGACAGGGAGAAGCTTTCTTT	CASSYGQGEAFF
TRBV18	TRBD1	TRBJ2-1	.	TGTGCCAGTGAAGGGGACAGTTACAATGAGCAGTTCTTC	CASEGDSYNEQFF
TRBV6-5	.	TRBJ1-5	.	TGTGCCAGTCATTGGGCGAGTCAGCCCCAGCATTTT	CASHWASQPQHF
TRBV15	TRBD1	TRBJ1-6	.	TGTGCCACCAGCGGAGGGGAGACAGGGCTACCCCTCCACTTT	CATSGGETGLPLHF
TRBV10-3	TRBD1	TRBJ1-3	once	TGTGCCAGCCGGGGACAGAACTCTGGAAACACCATATATTTT	CASRGQNSGNTIYF
TRBV24-1	.	TRBJ2-2	.	TGTGCCACCAGTGACCCCCCGGACGGGAGAAACACCGGGGAGCTGTTTTTT	CATSDPPDGRNTGELFF
TRBV6-5	.	TRBJ2-2	.	TGTGCCAGCAGGAACGTCGGGGATCAAAGCGGGGAGCTGTTTTTT	CASRNVGDQSGELFF
TRBV9	TRBD2	TRBJ2-3	.	TGTGCCAGCAGCAACTCGACTAGCGGGAGGGGTACGCAGTATTTT	CASSNSTSGRGTQYF
TRBV10-2	TRBD1	TRBJ1-1	.	TGCGCCAGCAGAAATATAGGGGGCTCTGAAGCTTTCTTT	CASRNIGGSEAFF
TRBV5-4	TRBD1	TRBJ2-5	few	TGTGCCAGCAGCTTACAGGGGGCAGGGGAGACCCAGTACTTC	CASSLQGAGETQYF
TRBV5-1	TRBD2	TRBJ2-1	.	TGCGCCAGCAGCACTAGTCCTAGCGGAGTATACAATGAGCAGTTCTTC	CASSTSPSGVYNEQFF
TRBV15	.	TRBJ1-1	.	TGTGCCACCAGCAGAGATTGGGGGCGGAACACTGAAGCTTTCTTT	CATSRDWGRNTEAFF
TRBV5-5	TRBD1	TRBJ1-5	.	TGTGCCAGCAGCGCGCAGCTCCTACAGGGGGCGAAGGATCAGCCCCAGCATTTT	CASSAQLLQGAKDQPQHF
TRBV28	.	TRBJ1-2	few	TGTGTCGCAGCGGCAGTCGCCTATGGCTACACCTTC	CVAAAVAYGYTF
TRBV28	.	TRBJ1-4	.	TGTGCCAGCAGTTTTGATGCCATCTCCGGGGAAAAACTGTTTTTT	CASSFDAISGEKLFF